Each of the 6 T cell receptor beta chains below was sequenced from the same sample in a study of a mutant IDH1 vaccine in newly diagnosed glioma. Time point here: week 23, last vaccination. The vaccine gave 300 ug of a 20-mer mutant IDH1 peptide subcutaneously per dose. Libraries were prepared by immunoSEQ multiplex PCR; TCRdb keeps only in-frame clonotypes and omits some of them. The sample carries over 55,000 clones, roughly 81% recorded once. Their antigens remain unidentified. The specimen comprised PBMCs, sampled from a glioma patient whose treatment included an IDH1 peptide vaccine. Source of these receptors: a woman aged 40 to 50 with glioma. Some clones in this sample may be carry-over from other donors' samples.

The chain carries TRBV19 and TRBJ2-7; the match to TRBD1 covers 7 bases. CDR3 length: 11 amino acids. From germline, CDR1 is LNHDA and CDR2 SQIVND (reference sequence). The V segment lost 7 bases and the J segment 6 bases; nucleotides outside the gene matches: 3. CDR3 sequence reads: CASTGGPEQYF. The CDR3, as DNA: TGTGCCAGTACAGGGGGACCCGAGCAGTACTTC.

A single count supports this clone. The chain joins TRBV4-2 to TRBJ2-7, with D maybe TRBD1 (6 bases). The CDR3 loop spans 17 amino acids. Germline V lookup: CDR1 LGHNA, CDR2 YNFKEQ. Trimming stripped 0 bases from V and 0 bases from J, with 15 bases between. This CDR3 is CASSQDSGASTSYEQYF. CDR3 sequence (DNA): TGTGCCAGCAGCCAAGATTCAGGGGCCTCAACCTCCTACGAGCAGTACTTC.

This clone was picked up a small number of times. This chain uses TRBV19 with TRBJ1-2; D is undetermined. V lost 0 bases and J 4 bases, leaving 9 bases between the germline ends. Germline lookup yields CDR1 LNHDA and CDR2 SQIVND (reference sequence). The CDR3 runs to 14 residues. CDR3 residues: CASSIEYPGYGYTF. As DNA, the CDR3 is TGTGCCAGTAGTATAGAGTATCCCGGCTATGGCTACACCTTC.

The sample holds one count of this clone. The chain links TRBV19 to TRBJ1-1, with D unclear. Germline V lookup: CDR1 LNHDA, CDR2 SQIVND (reference sequence). The CDR3 loop spans 13 amino acids. Trimming removed 3 bases from V and 1 base from J, with 6 bases in between. The CDR3: CASSIIRNTEAFF. The CDR3 DNA reads as TGTGCCAGTAGTATTATTCGGAACACTGAAGCTTTCTTT.

This rearrangement joins TRBV30 to TRBJ2-7; D gene uncertain. The CDR3 covers 13 residues. CDR1 is GTSNPN, CDR2 SVGIG, per germline (reference sequence). Trimming pared 2 bases from V and 2 bases from J, leaving 10 bases between. CDR3 residues: CAWSRVWPYEQYF. The CDR3 nucleotides read TGTGCCTGGAGTCGAGTATGGCCCTACGAGCAGTACTTC.

The J gene is TRBJ1-2, the V gene TRBV4-1; tentative D call: TRBD1 (6 bases). The germline CDR1 and CDR2 sequences are MGHRA and YSYEKL. Trimming pared 3 bases from V and 5 bases from J, leaving 13 bases between. The CDR3 contains 14 residues. CDR3 region: CASSQAGTPYGYTF. Written as DNA, the CDR3 is TGCGCCAGCAGCCAGGCGGGGACACCTTATGGCTACACCTTC.